This T cell receptor beta chain was captured in a study of blood T cell repertoires in COVID-19. Study as a whole: The analysed material was cDNA or gDNA that came from T cells, B-cell-depleted T cells, or PBMCs.

Method: immunoSEQ multiplex PCR; TCRdb's copy keeps in-frame clones and lacks some. In the table there are 200,000 to 250,000 clones, under 85% of which are singletons. There are 16 residues in the CDR3. CDR1 SGHRS and CDR2 YFSETQ come from the germline V gene. V gave up 0 bases and J gave up 3 bases, with 15 bases separating them. Sequencing input: peripheral blood. J is TRBJ1-2 and V is TRBV5-1; D perhaps matches TRBD1 (5 bases). The sequence was obtained from a woman older than 75 with COVID-19, enrolled during active disease. DNA for the CDR3: TGCGCCAGCAGCTTGGAGGCGACAGATGCATACTATGGCTACACCTTC. Encoded protein: CASSLEATDAYYGYTF.